Following are 21 T cell receptor beta chains from one sample sequenced in a study of blood T cell repertoires in COVID-19. Profiling relied on immunoSEQ multiplex PCR, and the TCRdb table lists in-frame clones only, not all of them. The sample records about 200,000 clones, 70% to 90% being singletons. The specimen was peripheral blood. The receptors derive from a woman older than 75 with acute or convalescent COVID-19.

This chain connects TRBV19 to TRBJ1-1, with D possibly matching TRBD1 (6 bases). In germline, CDR1 is LNHDA, CDR2 SQIVND (reference sequence). The V end was cut by 0 bases, the J end by 0 bases, with 14 bases between. The CDR3 has 17 amino acids. DNA of the CDR3: TGTGCCAGTAGTATAGAGGGCAGGGGTGTGTTGAACACTGAAGCTTTCTTT. Its protein is CASSIEGRGVLNTEAFF.

The chain recombines TRBV7-2 with TRBJ1-3; 7 nucleotides align to TRBD1. Per the germline V gene, CDR1 is SGHTA and CDR2 is FQGNSA. This CDR3 has 13 residues. The trim removed 6 bases at V and 3 bases at J, leaving 2 bases unmatched. CDR3 loop: CASSRDSGNTIYF. The CDR3 coding sequence is TGTGCCAGCAGTAGGGACAGTGGAAACACCATATATTTT.

The chain employs TRBV6-1 and TRBJ1-5; unclear D gene. The CDR3 runs 13 residues. Trimming took off 3 bases at V and 9 bases at J, with 12 bases between the two ends. Germline V gene sequence: CDR1 MNHNS, CDR2 SASEGT. CDR3 protein: CASSETSWGPQHF. The CDR3 DNA follows: TGTGCCAGCAGTGAGACTAGCTGGGGGCCCCAGCATTTT.

This chain joins TRBV6-2 or TRBV6-3 and TRBJ1-1, with D possibly matching TRBD1 (6 bases). Trimming shortened V by 1 base and J by 1 base, and 7 bases separated the two germline ends. Looked up from germline, CDR1 is MNHEY and CDR2 is SVGEGT. The CDR3 spans 14 residues. Written as DNA, the CDR3 is TGTGCCAGCAGTTACTTGACAGGGAACACTGAAGCTTTCTTT. This codes for CASSYLTGNTEAFF.

The rearrangement joins TRBV3-1 (or the pseudogene TRBV3-2) to TRBJ2-3, with TRBD2 as a possible D gene (6 bases). V was shortened by 2 bases and J by 5 bases, with 8 bases between the two germline ends. This CDR3 spans 13 amino acids. From germline, CDR1 is LGHDT and CDR2 YNNKEL (reference sequence). CDR3 DNA: TGTGCCAGCAGCCAAAGAGCGGGAGATACGCAGTATTTT. Amino acids: CASSQRAGDTQYF.

The chain uses TRBV7-9 and TRBJ2-1; 9 positions agree with TRBD2. This CDR3 spans 15 amino acids. Germline CDR1 is SEHNR and CDR2 is FQNEAQ (reference sequence). The V and J ends lost 2 bases and 5 bases, in that order; junction bases with no gene match: 4. The CDR3 DNA reads TGTGCCAGCAGCTTAATTAGCGGGAGCAACAATGAGCAGTTCTTC. It is translated as CASSLISGSNNEQFF. The full variable domain, completed using reference TRBV7-9 and TRBJ2-1, is DTGVSQNPRHKITKRGQNVTFRCDPISEHNRLYWYRQTLGQGPEFLTYFQNEAQLEKSRLLSDRFSAERPKGSFSTLEIQRTEQGDSAMYLCASSLISGSNNEQFFGPGTRLTVL.

The rearrangement uses TRBV19 and TRBJ1-1, with a tentative D call TRBD1 (6 bases). Germline CDR1 and CDR2: LNHDA and SQIVND (reference sequence). The ends were cut back, 3 bases at V and 1 base at J, with 15 bases in the middle. The CDR3 is made up of 16 amino acids. CDR3 amino acids: CASSIGIRGQNTEAFF. The CDR3 coding sequence is TGTGCCAGTAGTATTGGGATCAGGGGACAGAACACTGAAGCTTTCTTT.

As regards this clone: One end of the junction varies from germline; a read error may be responsible. J is TRBJ2-3 and V is TRBV10-3; 8 bases line up with TRBD2. The CDR3 loop spans 15 amino acids. Germline V lookup: CDR1 ENHRY, CDR2 SYGVKD. CDR3 nucleotides: TGTGCCATCGGTGAAGCGGGAGCGAGGACAGATACGCAGTATTTT. It translates to CAIGEAGARTDTQYF.

This clone was detected a few times. The rearrangement uses TRBV6-2 or TRBV6-3 and TRBJ1-4, with D uncertain. With 4 bases removed from V and 15 bases from J, the gap between germline ends came to 24 bases. The germline gives CDR1 MNHEY, CDR2 SVGEGT. The CDR3 consists of 15 residues. CDR3 DNA sequence: TGTGCCAGCAGTTCTCAATCCCCTCGTTTGGTTAGATTGTTTTTT. It specifies CASSSQSPRLVRLFF.

The J gene is TRBJ2-6, the V gene TRBV20-1; D is possibly TRBD2 (5 bases). The CDR3 extends over 15 amino acids. V lost 3 bases and J lost 1, with 10 bases in between. CDR1 and CDR2 from the germline V gene are DFQATT and SNEGSKA (reference sequence). CDR3 sequence (DNA): TGCAGTGCTAGTGGACTTGGTTCTGGGGCCAACGTCCTGACTTTC. This gives the protein CSASGLGSGANVLTF.

V gene TRBV9 combines with J gene TRBJ1-4; no definite D call. Germline V gene lookup returns CDR1 SGDLS and CDR2 YYNGEE. The CDR3 spans 15 residues. The V gene lost 0 bases and the J gene lost 3 bases, with 9 bases spanning the gap. CDR3 sequence (DNA): TGTGCCAGCAGCGTAGGGGTCCGGGCTAATGAAAAACTGTTTTTT. Its protein product is CASSVGVRANEKLFF.

Only a few counts were recorded for this clone. V is TRBV24-1 and J is TRBJ1-5; D is uncertain. V lost 1 base, J lost 1 base, and 7 bases lay in between. This CDR3 comprises 15 residues. Looked up from germline, CDR1 is KGHDR and CDR2 is SFDVKD. This CDR3 is CATSDFPRSNQPQHF. The CDR3, as DNA: TGTGCCACCAGTGATTTCCCCAGAAGCAATCAGCCCCAGCATTTT.

The V gene is TRBV21-1, the J gene TRBJ1-1; the table names TRBD1, a call not compared with the DNA. TRBV21-1 is labeled a pseudogene. The CDR3 sequence is 18 residues long. In nucleotides, the CDR3 is TGTGCCAGCAGCATTCGGGACAGGGGGCCCTACATGAACACTGAAGCTTTCTTT. This gives the protein CASSIRDRGPYMNTEAFF.

In DNA, the CDR3 is TGTGCCAGCATCACCGGGGGGTCCCTCGGAGCTTTCTTT. It yields the protein CASITGGSLGAFF. This chain uses TRBV6-6 with TRBJ1-1; TRBD1 is a possible D gene (5 bases). The ends were cut back, 7 bases at V and 10 bases at J, with 19 bases in the middle. The CDR3 consists of 13 residues. Germline CDR1 reads MNHNY; CDR2 reads SVGAGI (reference sequence).

The chain couples TRBV6-1 to TRBJ1-1; D is unresolved. Germline V gene data show CDR1 as MNHNS and CDR2 as SASEGT. The length of the CDR3 is 11 residues. V gave up 5 bases and J gave up 7 bases, with 8 bases separating them. As DNA, the CDR3 is TGTGCCAGCAGTCCTAAAATTGAAGCTTTCTTT. This sequence encodes CASSPKIEAFF.

This chain connects TRBV11-2 to TRBJ2-1; 13 nucleotides agree with TRBD2. The CDR3 is 15 amino acids. CDR1 and CDR2 (germline): SGHAT, FQNNGV. Losses at the gene ends were 4 bases for V and 15 bases for J; bases not matched to a gene: 12. The CDR3 coding sequence is TGTGCCAGCAGCTCCGGACTAGCGGGAGTGGAGGGTGGGTTCTTC. Translating gives CASSSGLAGVEGGFF. Full variable domain (remainder filled in from reference TRBV11-2 and TRBJ2-1): EAGVAQSPRYKIIEKRQSVAFWCNPISGHATLYWYQQILGQGPKLLIQFQNNGVVDDSQLPKDRFSAERLKGVDSTLKIQPAKLEDSAVYLCASSSGLAGVEGGFFGPGTRLTVL.

J is TRBJ1-5 and V is TRBV6-1; the D gene is possibly TRBD1 (5 bases). The V end lost 3 bases, the J end lost 5 bases, and 14 bases lay between the germline ends. The CDR3 totals 15 residues. The germline V gene has CDR1 MNHNS and CDR2 SASEGT. In DNA form, the CDR3 reads TGTGCCAGCAGTGATAGGCCCGACAGAGATCAGCCCCAGCATTTT. Its translation: CASSDRPDRDQPQHF.

This clone is a singleton in its sample. The V call is TRBV9, the J call TRBJ2-1; D is undetermined. The CDR3 has 12 amino acids. V gave up 3 bases and J gave up 4 bases, with 5 bases separating them. Per germline, CDR1 SGDLS and CDR2 YYNGEE. DNA for the CDR3: TGTGCCAGCAGCGGGCCATACAATGAGCAGTTCTTC. This encodes CASSGPYNEQFF.

The rearrangement uses TRBV5-1 and TRBJ1-6; D gene ambiguous. The CDR3 totals 12 residues. Germline CDR1 reads SGHRS; CDR2 reads YFSETQ. V was pared by 7 bases and J by 9 bases, with 11 bases between. CDR3 DNA: TGCGCCAGCCACGAGTCCGGTTCACCCCTCCACTTT. Residues: CASHESGSPLHF.

The chain joins TRBV10-3 to TRBJ2-3; possibly TRBD1 for D (6 bases). V lost 11 bases to trimming and J lost 0 bases, with 15 bases between them. CDR3 length equals 14 residues. The germline V gene encodes CDR1 ENHRY and CDR2 SYGVKD. CDR3 residues: CASRGTGSTDTQYF. The CDR3 DNA reads as TGTGCCTCCAGGGGTACAGGAAGCACAGATACGCAGTATTTT.

The V gene is TRBV7-2, the J gene TRBJ2-5; D unclear. V dropped 3 bases and J dropped 7 bases, with 15 bases sitting between them. The CDR3 is made up of 14 amino acids. Germline V gene data show CDR1 as SGHTA and CDR2 as FQGNSA. The CDR3: CASSLGNYPGTQYF. In DNA, the CDR3 is TGTGCCAGCAGCTTGGGTAACTACCCGGGGACCCAGTACTTC.